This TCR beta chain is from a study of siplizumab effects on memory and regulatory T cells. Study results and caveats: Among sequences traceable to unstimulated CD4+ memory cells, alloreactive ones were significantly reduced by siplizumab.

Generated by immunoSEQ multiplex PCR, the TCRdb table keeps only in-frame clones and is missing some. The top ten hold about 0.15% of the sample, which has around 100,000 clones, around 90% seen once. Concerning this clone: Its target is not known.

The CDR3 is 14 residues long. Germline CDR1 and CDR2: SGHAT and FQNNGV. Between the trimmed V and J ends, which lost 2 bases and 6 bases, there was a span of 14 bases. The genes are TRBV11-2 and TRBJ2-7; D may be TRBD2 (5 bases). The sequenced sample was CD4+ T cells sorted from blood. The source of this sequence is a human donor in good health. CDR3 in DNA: TGTGCCAGCAGCTTAAAAGAGGGTGTGGGCGAGCAGTACTTC. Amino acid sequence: CASSLKEGVGEQYF.